The 7 T cell receptor beta chains below come from one sample, sequenced in a study of Ad26.COV2.S vaccination and SARS-CoV-2 variants. The method was immunoSEQ multiplex PCR; TCRdb's version includes in-frame clones alone and lacks a portion of them. This table holds 350,000 to 500,000 clones, 90% found once. As for treatment: 19 received Ad26.COV2.S at low or high dose, single or two shots; about five received placebo; per-sample allocation not given. Day 63 after the first injection of vaccine or placebo was the sampling time. Sequences were derived from peripheral blood, sampled in a trial of Ad26.COV2.S vaccine versus placebo. Source of these receptors: a person aged 18 to 59 who received the Ad26.COV2.S COVID-19 vaccine or a placebo.

The chain couples TRBV19 to TRBJ1-1; D unclear. The CDR3 has 15 residues. CDR1 is LNHDA, CDR2 SQIVND, per germline (reference sequence). V dropped 0 bases and J dropped 4 bases, with 12 bases sitting between them. CDR3 coding DNA: TGTGCCAGTAGTATAGAGGCCAGAGCGGCCACTGAAGCTTTCTTT. It translates to CASSIEARAATEAFF.

The chain is built from TRBV5-4 and TRBJ2-4, with D possibly TRBD1 on 5 matching bases. This CDR3 spans 14 amino acids. Germline V lookup: CDR1 SGHNT, CDR2 YYREEE (reference sequence). Trimming left V 4 bases short and J 6 bases short, with 14 bases between. The CDR3: CASSPGSGRNIQYF. CDR3 bases: TGTGCCAGCAGCCCAGGGTCCGGGCGAAACATTCAGTACTTC.

This chain uses TRBV18 with TRBJ2-3; 12 bases match TRBD2. The CDR3 runs to 15 residues. The junction had 3 bases not matched to a gene; V was cut back by 5 bases and J by 3 bases. Germline V gene lookup returns CDR1 KGHSH and CDR2 LQKENI. CDR3 region: CASSTGLAGTDTQYF. In DNA, the CDR3 is TGTGCCAGCTCAACCGGACTAGCGGGGACAGATACGCAGTATTTT.

This clone was detected once. The J gene is TRBJ2-2, the V gene TRBV7-6; the D gene could be TRBD1 or TRBD2 (7 bases each). V lost 5 bases and J 4 bases, leaving 14 bases between the germline ends. The CDR3 covers 15 residues. Germline CDR1 reads SGHVS; CDR2 reads FNYEAQ. The CDR3 loop is CASSPGGRATGELFF. The CDR3 DNA reads TGTGCCAGCAGCCCAGGGGGGAGGGCCACCGGGGAGCTGTTTTTT.

A single count supports this clone. The CDR3 DNA is TGCGCCAGCAGCCAAGTGGGAGGGGGCAGTTATGGCTACACCTTC. Translated: CASSQVGGGSYGYTF. The gene calls are TRBV4-1 and TRBJ1-2, with 7 bases lining up with TRBD1. The CDR3 consists of 15 residues. Germline V gives CDR1 MGHRA, CDR2 YSYEKL. V lost 1 base and J lost 5; bases outside the gene matches: 7.

The chain combines TRBV18 with TRBJ2-7; D is ambiguous. Germline V gene lookup returns CDR1 KGHSH and CDR2 LQKENI. Trimming cost V 3 bases and J 0 bases, with 6 bases left between them. CDR3 size: 13 residues. The CDR3 DNA reads TGTGCCAGCTCACCCCAAAGCTCCTACGAGCAGTACTTC. It translates to CASSPQSSYEQYF.

A note on this clone: One end of the junction varies from germline; a read error may be responsible. The V call is TRBV4-3, the J call TRBJ2-7; 10 nucleotides line up with TRBD1. This CDR3 comprises 16 residues. CDR1 is LGHNA, CDR2 YSLEER, per germline. The CDR3 spells CTSSPNFRDRGSEQYF. The CDR3 DNA follows: TGCACCAGCAGCCCGAACTTCCGGGACAGGGGATCCGAGCAGTACTTC.